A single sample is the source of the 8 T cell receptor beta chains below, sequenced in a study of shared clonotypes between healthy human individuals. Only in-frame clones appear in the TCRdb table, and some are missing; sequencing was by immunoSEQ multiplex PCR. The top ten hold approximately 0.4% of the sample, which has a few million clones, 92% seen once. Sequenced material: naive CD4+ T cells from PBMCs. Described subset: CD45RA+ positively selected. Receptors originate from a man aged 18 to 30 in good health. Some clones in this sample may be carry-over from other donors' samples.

The CDR3 DNA follows: TGTGCCAGCAGCTTAACTATAACGAACACCGGGGAGCTGTTTTTT. Protein: CASSLTITNTGELFF. The chain couples TRBV5-5 to TRBJ2-2; D is uncertain. Germline-derived CDR1 and CDR2 are SGHKS and YYEKEE (reference sequence). The V and J ends lost 2 bases and 0 bases respectively, with 8 bases between them. CDR3 length: 15 amino acids.

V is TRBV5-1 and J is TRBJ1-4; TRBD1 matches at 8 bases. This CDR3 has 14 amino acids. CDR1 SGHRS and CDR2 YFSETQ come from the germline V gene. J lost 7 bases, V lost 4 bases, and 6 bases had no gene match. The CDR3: CASSQDREGEKLFF. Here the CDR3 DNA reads TGCGCCAGCAGCCAGGACAGGGAAGGTGAAAAACTGTTTTTT.

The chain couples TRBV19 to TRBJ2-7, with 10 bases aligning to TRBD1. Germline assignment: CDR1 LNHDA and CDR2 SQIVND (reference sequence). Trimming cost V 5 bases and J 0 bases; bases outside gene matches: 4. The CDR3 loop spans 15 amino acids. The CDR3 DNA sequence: TGTGCCAGTAGTGGGACAGGGGACCACTCCTACGAGCAGTACTTC. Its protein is CASSGTGDHSYEQYF.

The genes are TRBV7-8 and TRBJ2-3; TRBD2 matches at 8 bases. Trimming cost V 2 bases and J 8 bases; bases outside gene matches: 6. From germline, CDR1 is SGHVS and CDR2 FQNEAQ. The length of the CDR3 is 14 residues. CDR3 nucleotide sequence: TGTGCCAGCAGCTTACCAGCGGGAGTCGGTACGCAGTATTTT. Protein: CASSLPAGVGTQYF.

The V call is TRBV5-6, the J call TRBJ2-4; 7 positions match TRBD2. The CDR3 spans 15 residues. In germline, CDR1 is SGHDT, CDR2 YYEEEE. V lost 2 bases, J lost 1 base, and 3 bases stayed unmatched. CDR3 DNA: TGTGCCAGCAGCTTATCCGGGGGGGCCAAAAACATTCAGTACTTC. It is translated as CASSLSGGAKNIQYF.

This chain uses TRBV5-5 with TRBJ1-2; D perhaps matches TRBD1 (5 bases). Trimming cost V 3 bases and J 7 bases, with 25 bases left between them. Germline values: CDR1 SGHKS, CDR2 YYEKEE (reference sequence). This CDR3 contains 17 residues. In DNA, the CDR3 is TGTGCCAGCAGCTCCGATCCTGCCAGGGACCGGAGTGGTGGCTACACCTTC. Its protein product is CASSSDPARDRSGGYTF.

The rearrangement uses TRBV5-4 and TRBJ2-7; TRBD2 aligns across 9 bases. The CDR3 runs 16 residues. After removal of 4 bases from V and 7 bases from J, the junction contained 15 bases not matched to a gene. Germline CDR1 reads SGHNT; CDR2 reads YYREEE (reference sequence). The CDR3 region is CASSPGLARGGEEQYF. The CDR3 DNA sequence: TGTGCCAGCAGCCCCGGACTAGCGCGGGGGGGAGAGGAGCAGTACTTC.

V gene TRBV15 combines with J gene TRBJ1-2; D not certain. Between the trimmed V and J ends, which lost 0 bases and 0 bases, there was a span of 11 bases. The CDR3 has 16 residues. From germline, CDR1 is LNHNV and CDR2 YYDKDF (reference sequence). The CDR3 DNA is TGTGCCACCAGCAGAGATCCCTTCGGAACTAACTATGGCTACACCTTC. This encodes CATSRDPFGTNYGYTF.